The rows below give T cell receptor beta chains drawn from one sample of a study of Graves' ophthalmopathy and Graves' hyperthyroidism. TCRdb analysed the multiplex PCR reads with MiXCR anew, one entry per CDR3 protein. The sample contains about 740,000 distinct CDR3 sequences, 40% of which appear only once. The sequencing sample was made of peripheral blood. Receptors were obtained from an adult man with Graves' ophthalmopathy. The conserved cysteine and the conserved F or W are not part of the CDR3 here. The order of the fields is J gene, D gene, V gene, CDR3 protein. D genes are given only for firm matches.

J gene: TRBJ2-7
D gene: .
V gene: TRBV7-6
CDR3 protein: ASSPGFSVVHEQY

J gene: TRBJ1-3
D gene: .
V gene: TRBV29-1
CDR3 protein: SVEGGSTIY

J gene: TRBJ2-5
D gene: TRBD1
V gene: TRBV12-3/TRBV12-4
CDR3 protein: ASSTDRAETQY

J gene: TRBJ1-2
D gene: .
V gene: TRBV9
CDR3 protein: ASSMRLGNYGYT

J gene: TRBJ2-5
D gene: .
V gene: TRBV7-9
CDR3 protein: ASSQAHQRQETQY

J gene: TRBJ2-7
D gene: .
V gene: TRBV12-3/TRBV12-4
CDR3 protein: ASSWGNGYEQY

J gene: TRBJ2-7
D gene: TRBD1
V gene: TRBV7-6
CDR3 protein: ASSRQGFTYEQY

J gene: TRBJ2-5
D gene: .
V gene: TRBV7-2
CDR3 protein: ASSRQDKGETQY

J gene: TRBJ2-5
D gene: .
V gene: TRBV10-3
CDR3 protein: AISWSAAETQY

J gene: TRBJ1-6
D gene: .
V gene: TRBV20-1
CDR3 protein: SARGTGALFNSPLH

J gene: TRBJ1-1
D gene: .
V gene: TRBV29-1
CDR3 protein: SAGLDWRTEAF

J gene: TRBJ1-5
D gene: TRBD1
V gene: TRBV20-1
CDR3 protein: SASYRGINQPQR

J gene: TRBJ1-5
D gene: TRBD1
V gene: TRBV25-1
CDR3 protein: ASSRTGGGSQPQH

J gene: TRBJ1-1
D gene: .
V gene: TRBV24-1
CDR3 protein: ATTSWRGQTEAI

J gene: TRBJ1-2
D gene: TRBD1
V gene: TRBV29-1
CDR3 protein: SGRQGAHGYT

J gene: TRBJ1-1
D gene: .
V gene: TRBV7-9
CDR3 protein: ASSFVEVNLNTEAF

J gene: TRBJ1-1
D gene: .
V gene: TRBV6-5
CDR3 protein: ASSYTRGNTEAF

J gene: TRBJ1-1
D gene: .
V gene: TRBV9
CDR3 protein: ASSLGGPMNTEAF

J gene: TRBJ1-2
D gene: .
V gene: TRBV2
CDR3 protein: ASSPFVKGLGGYT

J gene: TRBJ1-2
D gene: .
V gene: TRBV20-1
CDR3 protein: SARPGGYGYT

J gene: TRBJ2-2
D gene: TRBD2
V gene: TRBV7-9
CDR3 protein: ASSPRSSGGPGELF

J gene: TRBJ2-7
D gene: .
V gene: TRBV2
CDR3 protein: ASSERAGSHNEQY

J gene: TRBJ1-6
D gene: TRBD1
V gene: TRBV29-1
CDR3 protein: SVGQGIDSPLH

J gene: TRBJ2-7
D gene: .
V gene: TRBV28
CDR3 protein: ASSLLDYHEQY

J gene: TRBJ1-4
D gene: .
V gene: TRBV7-9
CDR3 protein: ASSQIRATREKLF

J gene: TRBJ2-7
D gene: .
V gene: TRBV5-1
CDR3 protein: ASRQGRGYEQY